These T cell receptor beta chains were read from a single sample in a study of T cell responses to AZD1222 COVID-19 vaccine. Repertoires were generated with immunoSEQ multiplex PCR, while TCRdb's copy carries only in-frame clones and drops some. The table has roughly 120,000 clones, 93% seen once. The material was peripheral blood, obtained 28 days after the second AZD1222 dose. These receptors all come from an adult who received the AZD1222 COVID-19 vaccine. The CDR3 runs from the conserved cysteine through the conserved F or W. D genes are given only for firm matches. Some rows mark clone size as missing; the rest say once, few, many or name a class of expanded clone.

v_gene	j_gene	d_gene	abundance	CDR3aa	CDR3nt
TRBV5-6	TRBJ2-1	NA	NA	CASSSKYGQFF	TGTGCCAGCAGCTCTAAGTACGGGCAGTTCTTC
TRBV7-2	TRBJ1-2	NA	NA	CASSLYPGYTF	TGTGCCAGCAGCTTATACCCTGGCTACACCTTC
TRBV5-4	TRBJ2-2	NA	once	CASSGGRNTGELFF	TGTGCCAGCAGCGGGGGGCGGAACACCGGGGAGCTGTTTTTT
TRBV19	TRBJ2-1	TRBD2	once	CASSILAGGLNEQFF	TGTGCCAGTAGTATACTAGCGGGAGGGCTCAATGAGCAGTTCTTC
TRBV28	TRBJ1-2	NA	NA	CASSLFGGPNYGYTF	TGTGCCAGCAGTTTATTCGGGGGGCCTAACTATGGCTACACCTTC
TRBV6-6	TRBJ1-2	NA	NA	CASSVSYRAGGYTF	TGTGCCAGCAGCGTCTCCTATAGGGCGGGTGGCTACACCTTC
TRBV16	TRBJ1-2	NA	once	CASSQSRRSYTF	TGTGCCAGCAGCCAATCGAGACGGAGCTACACCTTC
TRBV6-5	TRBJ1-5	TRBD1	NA	CASNDRGIQPQHF	TGTGCCAGCAACGACAGGGGGATTCAGCCCCAGCATTTT
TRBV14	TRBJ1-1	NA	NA	CASSPTGLGAEAFF	TGTGCCAGCAGCCCCACGGGGCTGGGGGCTGAAGCTTTCTTT
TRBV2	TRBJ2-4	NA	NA	CASSEIQNIQYF	TGTGCCAGCAGTGAAATCCAAAACATTCAGTACTTC
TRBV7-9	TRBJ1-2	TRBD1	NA	CASSLKTGDGYTF	TGTGCCAGCAGCTTAAAGACAGGGGACGGCTACACCTTC
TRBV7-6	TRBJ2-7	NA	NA	CASSLGGSSSYEQYF	TGTGCCAGCAGCTTAGGGGGGTCAAGCTCCTACGAGCAGTACTTC
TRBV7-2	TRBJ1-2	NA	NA	CASYQQGDYGYTF	TGTGCCAGCTACCAGCAGGGCGACTATGGCTACACCTTC
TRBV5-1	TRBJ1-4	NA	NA	CASSLAVLGQEKLFF	TGCGCCAGCAGCTTGGCAGTTTTAGGGCAAGAAAAACTGTTTTTT
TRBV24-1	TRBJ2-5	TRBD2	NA	CATSGREGDETQYF	TGTGCCACCAGTGGTCGGGAGGGGGACGAGACCCAGTACTTC
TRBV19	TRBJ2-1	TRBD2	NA	CASSITTSGGVEQFF	TGTGCCAGTAGTATTACGACTAGCGGGGGGGTTGAGCAGTTCTTC
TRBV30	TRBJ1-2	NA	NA	CAWSVGGRYTF	TGTGCCTGGAGTGTTGGCGGCCGCTACACCTTC
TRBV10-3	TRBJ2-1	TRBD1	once	CAIRSDRGSNEQFF	TGTGCCATCAGGTCGGACAGGGGAAGCAATGAGCAGTTCTTC
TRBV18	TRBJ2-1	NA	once	CASSPLATNEQFF	TGTGCCAGCTCACCACTTGCGACCAATGAGCAGTTCTTC
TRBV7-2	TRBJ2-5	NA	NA	CASSFRGRALGGKETQYF	TGTGCCAGCAGCTTTCGGGGAAGAGCGCTGGGGGGAAAAGAGACCCAGTACTTC
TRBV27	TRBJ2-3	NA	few	CASSLQRGGDTQYF	TGTGCCAGCAGTCTCCAGCGAGGGGGAGATACGCAGTATTTT
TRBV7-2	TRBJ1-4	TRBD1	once	CASSSRQGAFEKLFF	TGTGCCAGCAGCTCGAGACAGGGGGCTTTTGAAAAACTGTTTTTT
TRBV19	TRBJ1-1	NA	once	CASVYSGNTEAFF	TGTGCCAGTGTATATTCAGGGAACACTGAAGCTTTCTTT